The 20 T cell receptor beta chains below come from one sample, sequenced in a study of control samples from healthy donors and cancer patients. This table comes from immunoSEQ multiplex PCR, and its TCRdb copy is limited to in-frame clones, with some not included. The sample lists 25,000 to 35,000 clones; approximately 90% were seen once. Input material: PBMCs. The source of these receptors is a woman between 40 and 50 years old with lung cancer.

This rearrangement joins TRBV6-1 to TRBJ2-2, with unresolved D. With 1 base removed from V and 4 bases from J, the gap between germline ends came to 16 bases. CDR1 is MNHNS, CDR2 SASEGT, per germline. This CDR3 has 17 amino acids. The CDR3: CASSEEMPVASTGELFF. CDR3 sequence (DNA): TGTGCCAGCAGTGAAGAGATGCCCGTAGCATCCACCGGGGAGCTGTTTTTT.

The chain uses TRBV4-1 and TRBJ1-4; TRBD1 matches at 10 bases. The germline CDR1 and CDR2 sequences are MGHRA and YSYEKL. The CDR3 is 15 residues long. V dropped 4 bases and J dropped 12; count of bases not matched to a gene: 11. The CDR3 DNA follows: TGCGCCAGCAGCCGAAAGGACAGGGGGGTGGTGGAACTGTTTTTT. As protein: CASSRKDRGVVELFF.

The chain combines TRBV4-2 with TRBJ1-3; D is unclear. The V gene's germline CDR1 is LGHNA and CDR2 YNFKEQ. Trimming removed 1 base at V and 0 bases at J, with 13 bases between. The CDR3 has 17 amino acids. CDR3 coding DNA: TGTGCCAGCAGCCAAGGGCCGCATTCCCTCTCTGGAAACACCATATATTTT. Translated: CASSQGPHSLSGNTIYF.

In DNA, the CDR3 is TGTGCCAGCAGCTTGGGGGGCGTAGGTACCTACGAGCAGTACTTC. As protein: CASSLGGVGTYEQYF. This rearrangement joins TRBV5-6 to TRBJ2-7; D is perhaps TRBD1 (5 bases). This CDR3 contains 15 residues. Trimming removed 0 bases at V and 2 bases at J, with 12 bases between. Germline V gene lookup returns CDR1 SGHDT and CDR2 YYEEEE.

The rearrangement uses TRBV7-2 and TRBJ1-1; D unresolved. Trimming pared 1 base from V and 4 bases from J, leaving 13 bases between. The CDR3 has 15 amino acids. Germline V lookup: CDR1 SGHTA, CDR2 FQGNSA. CDR3 sequence: CASSLEGAGSTEAFF. For the CDR3, the DNA is TGTGCCAGCAGCTTAGAGGGAGCTGGGAGCACTGAAGCTTTCTTT.

This sequence joins TRBV27 and TRBJ2-1; 9 nucleotides align to TRBD2. This CDR3 contains 17 residues. The V and J ends lost 2 bases and 4 bases, in that order; junction bases with no gene match: 9. Germline CDR1 reads MNHEY; CDR2 reads SMNVEV (reference sequence). The chain's CDR3 is CASSLRGGGASYNEQFF. The DNA for the CDR3 is TGTGCCAGCAGTTTAAGGGGCGGGGGGGCCAGTTACAATGAGCAGTTCTTC.

CDR3 loop: CSVVKTHRGTEAFF. The CDR3 DNA reads TGCAGCGTCGTTAAAACCCACAGGGGGACTGAAGCTTTCTTT. The rearrangement joins TRBV29-1 to TRBJ1-1, with 8 nucleotides matching TRBD1. J gave up 5 bases and V 6 bases, and 11 bases lay outside the gene matches. Germline loops: CDR1 SQVTM, CDR2 ANQGSEA. This CDR3 has 14 residues. Based on the CDR3 plus reference TRBV29-1 and TRBJ1-1, the full variable domain is SAVISQKPSRDICQRGTSLTIQCQVDSQVTMMFWYRQQPGQSLTLIATANQGSEATYESGFVIDKFPISRPNLTFSTLTVSNMSPEDSSIYLCSVVKTHRGTEAFFGQGTRLTVV.

This clone was seen only a few times. The chain joins TRBV6-2 or TRBV6-3 to TRBJ1-5; no clear D gene. The CDR3 spans 11 residues. Germline V CDR1 and CDR2: MNHEY, SVGEGT. The V end was cut by 3 bases, the J end by 8 bases, with 5 bases between. The CDR3 sequence: CASSYEEPQHF. The CDR3, as DNA: TGTGCCAGCAGTTATGAGGAGCCCCAGCATTTT.

This chain links TRBV10-3 with TRBJ1-2, with 7 bases fitting TRBD1. There are 14 residues in the CDR3. V gave up 5 bases and J gave up 2 bases; unmatched junction bases: 5. Germline V CDR1 and CDR2: ENHRY, SYGVKD. In nucleotides, the CDR3 is TGTGCCATCAGTTTCGACAGGGAAAACTATGGCTACACCTTC. It encodes CAISFDRENYGYTF.

The chain uses TRBV7-9 and TRBJ2-2; no reliable D call. This CDR3 has 14 residues. The germline V gene encodes CDR1 SEHNR and CDR2 FQNEAQ (reference sequence). Trimming stripped 1 base from V and 9 bases from J, with 12 bases between. CDR3 coding DNA: TGTGCCAGCAGCTTAGGGGCCCTACCGTGGGAGCTGTTTTTT. Protein: CASSLGALPWELFF.

This CDR3 is CASSPRAGGTYEQYF. CDR3 nucleotide sequence: TGTGCCAGTAGTCCAAGGGCAGGGGGGACCTACGAGCAGTACTTC. The chain combines TRBV19 with TRBJ2-7; TRBD1 is a possible D gene (7 bases). CDR1 is LNHDA and CDR2 is SQIVND in the germline V gene (reference sequence). The CDR3 runs to 15 residues. V lost 5 bases, J lost 2 bases, and 16 bases lay in between.

The CDR3 coding sequence is TGTGCCAGCAGCCAAGATCGGGGTTCTGGAAACACCATATATTTT. Its translation: CASSQDRGSGNTIYF. V and J are TRBV4-2 and TRBJ1-3; D is unresolved. CDR1 is LGHNA, CDR2 YNFKEQ, per germline. V was clipped by 0 bases and J by 1 base, with 7 bases between them. The CDR3 is 15 amino acids.

The chain uses TRBV6-2 or TRBV6-3 and TRBJ2-2, with D possibly being TRBD2 (5 bases). Trimming took off 3 bases at V and 1 base at J, with 9 bases between the two ends. The CDR3 totals 15 residues. Germline V lookup: CDR1 MNHEY, CDR2 SVGEGT. DNA of the CDR3: TGTGCCAGCAGTTATCGGGGAGAGAACACCGGGGAGCTGTTTTTT. It translates to CASSYRGENTGELFF.

The chain has TRBV25-1 and TRBJ2-3, with a possible D match to TRBD1 (6 bases). Looked up from germline, CDR1 is MGHDK and CDR2 is SYGVNS. The V and J ends lost 6 bases and 5 bases respectively, with 9 bases between them. The CDR3 is 12 residues long. The CDR3 protein is CASSRQEDTQYF. The CDR3 bases are TGTGCCAGCAGCCGACAGGAAGATACGCAGTATTTT.

This chain links TRBV10-3 with TRBJ2-5; 10 nucleotides align to TRBD1. Germline CDR1 ENHRY, CDR2 SYGVKD. V lost 8 bases to trimming and J lost 5 bases; unmatched junction nucleotides: 14. CDR3 size: 16 residues. The CDR3 sequence: CAIGLTGGLARETQYF. CDR3 DNA: TGTGCCATCGGTCTGACAGGGGGCTTGGCGAGGGAGACCCAGTACTTC.

The CDR3 spells CAWSVKGVVPEQYF. CDR3 bases: TGTGCCTGGAGTGTTAAGGGTGTCGTCCCCGAGCAGTACTTC. This rearrangement joins TRBV30 to TRBJ2-7, with no clear D. V lost 0 bases and J lost 6, with 15 bases in between. CDR1 GTSNPN and CDR2 SVGIG come from the germline V gene (reference sequence). CDR3 size: 14 residues.

This clone was picked up one time. The chain is built from TRBV11-2 and TRBJ1-2, with D maybe TRBD1 (5 bases). Trimming removed 1 base at V and 7 bases at J, with 10 bases between. Germline CDR1 SGHAT, CDR2 FQNNGV. The CDR3 spans 13 residues. The CDR3, as DNA: TGTGCCAGCAGCTTAGTAGGGCAGGGTGGCTACACCTTC. Its protein is CASSLVGQGGYTF.

The chain recombines TRBV11-3 with TRBJ1-2; D remains unclear. V gave up 6 bases and J gave up 8 bases, with 19 bases separating them. The CDR3 totals 14 residues. CDR1 is SGHNT and CDR2 is YENEEA in the germline V gene. The CDR3 reads CASRPTRSPGGYTF. The CDR3 region has the DNA TGTGCCAGCAGACCCACGAGGTCGCCGGGGGGCTACACCTTC.

The chain joins TRBV19 to TRBJ1-5, with no clear D. This CDR3 is 16 amino acids long. Germline V gene sequence: CDR1 LNHDA, CDR2 SQIVND (reference sequence). V was shortened by 3 bases and J by 0 bases, with 12 bases between the two germline ends. CDR3 bases: TGTGCCAGTAGTATGGAAGGGCATTATAGCAATCAGCCCCAGCATTTT. It translates to CASSMEGHYSNQPQHF.

CDR3 sequence reads: CASSSPAGNTEAFF. In nucleotides, the CDR3 is TGTGCCAGCAGTTCCCCTGCGGGGAACACTGAAGCTTTCTTT. The V and J genes are TRBV6-6 and TRBJ1-1; D ambiguous. The CDR3 contains 14 residues. The germline V gene has CDR1 MNHNY and CDR2 SVGAGI (reference sequence). Trimming cost V 4 bases and J 1 base, with 10 bases left between them.